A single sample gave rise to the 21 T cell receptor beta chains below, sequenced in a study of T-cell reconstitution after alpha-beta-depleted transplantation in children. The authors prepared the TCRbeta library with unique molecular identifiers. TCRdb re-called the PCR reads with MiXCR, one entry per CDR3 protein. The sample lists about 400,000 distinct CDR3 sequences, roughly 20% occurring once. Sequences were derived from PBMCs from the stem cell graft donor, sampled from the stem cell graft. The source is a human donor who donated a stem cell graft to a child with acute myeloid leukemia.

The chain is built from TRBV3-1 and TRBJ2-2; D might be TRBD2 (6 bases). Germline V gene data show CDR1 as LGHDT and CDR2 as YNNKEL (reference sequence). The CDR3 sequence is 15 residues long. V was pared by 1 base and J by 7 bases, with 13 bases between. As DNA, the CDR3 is TGTGCCAGCAGCCAAGTGTTGGAGGAGGGCGGGGAGCTGTTTTTT. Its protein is CASSQVLEEGGELFF. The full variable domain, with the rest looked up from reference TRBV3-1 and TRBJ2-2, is DTAVSQTPKYLVTQMGNDKSIKCEQNLGHDTMYWYKQDSKKFLKIMFSYNNKELIINETVPNRFSPKSPDKAHLNLHINSLELGDSAVYFCASSQVLEEGGELFFGEGSRLTVL.

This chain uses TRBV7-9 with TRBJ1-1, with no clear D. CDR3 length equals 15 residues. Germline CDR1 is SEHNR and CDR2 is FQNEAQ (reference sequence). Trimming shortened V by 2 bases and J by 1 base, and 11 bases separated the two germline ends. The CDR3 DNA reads TGTGCCAGCAGCTTAAATCCTGATCCGAACACTGAAGCTTTCTTT. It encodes CASSLNPDPNTEAFF.

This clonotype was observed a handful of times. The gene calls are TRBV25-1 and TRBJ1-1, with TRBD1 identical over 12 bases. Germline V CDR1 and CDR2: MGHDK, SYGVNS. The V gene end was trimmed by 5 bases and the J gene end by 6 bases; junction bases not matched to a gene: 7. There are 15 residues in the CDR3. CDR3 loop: CASSYAGTGGSEAFF. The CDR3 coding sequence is TGTGCCAGCAGTTACGCCGGGACAGGGGGCTCTGAAGCTTTCTTT.

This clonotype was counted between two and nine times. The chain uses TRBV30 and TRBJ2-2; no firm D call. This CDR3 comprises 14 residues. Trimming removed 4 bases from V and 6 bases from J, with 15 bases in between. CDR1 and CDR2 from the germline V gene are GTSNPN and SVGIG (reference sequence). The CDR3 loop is CAWIPDPWAGELFF. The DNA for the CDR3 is TGTGCCTGGATCCCTGACCCGTGGGCCGGGGAGCTGTTTTTT.

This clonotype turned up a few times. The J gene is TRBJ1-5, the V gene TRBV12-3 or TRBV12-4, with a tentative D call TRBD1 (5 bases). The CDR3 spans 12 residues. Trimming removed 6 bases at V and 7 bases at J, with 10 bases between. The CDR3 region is CASSRETQPQHF. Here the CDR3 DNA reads TGTGCCAGCAGCAGGGAAACCCAGCCCCAGCATTTT.

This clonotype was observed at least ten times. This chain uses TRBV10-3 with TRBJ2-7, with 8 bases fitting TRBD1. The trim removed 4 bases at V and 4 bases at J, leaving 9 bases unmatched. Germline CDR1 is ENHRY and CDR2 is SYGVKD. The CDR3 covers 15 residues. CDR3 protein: CAISGGQDEPYEQYF. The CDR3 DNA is TGTGCCATCAGTGGGGGACAGGACGAGCCTTACGAGCAGTACTTC.

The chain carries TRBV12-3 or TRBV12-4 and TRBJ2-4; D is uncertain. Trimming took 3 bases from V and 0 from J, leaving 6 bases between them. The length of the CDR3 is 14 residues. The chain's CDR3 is CASSFDIAKNIQYF. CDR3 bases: TGTGCCAGCAGTTTTGACATAGCCAAAAACATTCAGTACTTC.

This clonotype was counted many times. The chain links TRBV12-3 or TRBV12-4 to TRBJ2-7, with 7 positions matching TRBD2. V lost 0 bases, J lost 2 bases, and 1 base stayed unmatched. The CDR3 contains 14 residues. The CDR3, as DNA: TGTGCCAGCAGTTTAGCGGGACTACCCTACGAGCAGTACTTC. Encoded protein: CASSLAGLPYEQYF.

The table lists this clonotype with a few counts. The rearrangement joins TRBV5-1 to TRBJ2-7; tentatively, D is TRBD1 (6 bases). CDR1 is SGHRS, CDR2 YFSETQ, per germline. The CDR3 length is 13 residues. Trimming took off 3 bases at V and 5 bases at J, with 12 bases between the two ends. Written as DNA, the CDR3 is TGCGCCAGCAGCTGGGCAGGGGACGACGAGCAGTACTTC. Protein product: CASSWAGDDEQYF. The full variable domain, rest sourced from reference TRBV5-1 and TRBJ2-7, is KAGVTQTPRYLIKTRGQQVTLSCSPISGHRSVSWYQQTPGQGLQFLFEYFSETQRNKGNFPGRFSGRQFSNSRSEMNVSTLELGDSALYLCASSWAGDDEQYFGPGTRLTVT.

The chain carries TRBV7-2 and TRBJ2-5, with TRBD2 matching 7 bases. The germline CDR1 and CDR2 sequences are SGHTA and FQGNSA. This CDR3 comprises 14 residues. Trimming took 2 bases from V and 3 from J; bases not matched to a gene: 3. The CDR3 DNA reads TGTGCCAGCAGCTTAACAGGACTAGAAGAGACCCAGTACTTC. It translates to CASSLTGLEETQYF.

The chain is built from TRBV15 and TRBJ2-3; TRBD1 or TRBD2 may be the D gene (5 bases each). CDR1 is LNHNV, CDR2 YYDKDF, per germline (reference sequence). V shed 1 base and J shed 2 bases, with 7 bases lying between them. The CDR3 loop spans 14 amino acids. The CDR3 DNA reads TGTGCCACCAGCAGAGGAGGGGACACAGATACGCAGTATTTT. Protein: CATSRGGDTDTQYF.

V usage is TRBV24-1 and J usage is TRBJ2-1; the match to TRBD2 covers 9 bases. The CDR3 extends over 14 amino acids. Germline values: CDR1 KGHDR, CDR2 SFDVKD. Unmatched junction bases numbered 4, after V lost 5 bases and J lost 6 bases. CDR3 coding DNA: TGTGCCACCAGTGCGGCTAGCGGGATCAATGAGCAGTTCTTC. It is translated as CATSAASGINEQFF.

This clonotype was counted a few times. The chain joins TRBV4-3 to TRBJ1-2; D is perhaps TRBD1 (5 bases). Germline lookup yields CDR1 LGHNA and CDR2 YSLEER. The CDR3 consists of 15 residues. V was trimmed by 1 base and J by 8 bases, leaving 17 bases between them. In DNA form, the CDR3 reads TGCGCCAGCAGCCAAGCAACCCAAGGGGCAGGAGGCTACACCTTC. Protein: CASSQATQGAGGYTF.

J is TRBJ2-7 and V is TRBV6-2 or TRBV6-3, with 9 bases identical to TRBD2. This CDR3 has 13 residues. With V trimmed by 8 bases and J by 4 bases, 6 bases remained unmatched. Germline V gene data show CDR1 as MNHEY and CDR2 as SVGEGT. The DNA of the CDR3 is TGTGCCAGCCGTAGCGGGAGTGGGTACGAGCAGTACTTC. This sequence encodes CASRSGSGYEQYF.

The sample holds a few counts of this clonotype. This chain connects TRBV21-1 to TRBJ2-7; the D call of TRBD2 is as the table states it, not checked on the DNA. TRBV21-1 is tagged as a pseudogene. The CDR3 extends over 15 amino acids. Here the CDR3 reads CASSRRTSGRNEQYF. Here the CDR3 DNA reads TGTGCCAGCAGCAGGCGGACTAGCGGGAGGAATGAGCAGTACTTC.

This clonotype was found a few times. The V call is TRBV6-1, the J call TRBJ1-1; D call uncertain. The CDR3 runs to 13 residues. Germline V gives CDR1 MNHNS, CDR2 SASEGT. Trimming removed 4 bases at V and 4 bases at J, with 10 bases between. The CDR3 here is CASSAKGGTEAFF. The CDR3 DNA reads TGTGCCAGCAGTGCCAAGGGAGGCACTGAAGCTTTCTTT.

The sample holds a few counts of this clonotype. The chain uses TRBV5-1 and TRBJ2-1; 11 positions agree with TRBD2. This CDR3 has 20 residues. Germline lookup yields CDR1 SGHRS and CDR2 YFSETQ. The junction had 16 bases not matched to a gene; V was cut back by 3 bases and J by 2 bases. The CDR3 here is CASSWGPSGRLLGAYNEQFF. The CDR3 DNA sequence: TGCGCCAGCAGCTGGGGACCTAGCGGGAGGCTGCTTGGCGCCTACAATGAGCAGTTCTTC.

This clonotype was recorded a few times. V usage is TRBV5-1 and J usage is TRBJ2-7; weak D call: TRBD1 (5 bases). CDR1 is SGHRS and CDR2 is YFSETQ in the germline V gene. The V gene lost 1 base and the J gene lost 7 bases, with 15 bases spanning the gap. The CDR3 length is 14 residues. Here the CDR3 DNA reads TGCGCCAGCAGCTTGCAGGGCCAGTCAAGTGAGCAGTACTTC. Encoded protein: CASSLQGQSSEQYF.

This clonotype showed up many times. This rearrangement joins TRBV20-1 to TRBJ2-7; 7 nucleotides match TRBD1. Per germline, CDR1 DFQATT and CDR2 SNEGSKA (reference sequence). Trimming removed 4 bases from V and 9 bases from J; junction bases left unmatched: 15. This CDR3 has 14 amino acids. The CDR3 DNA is TGCAGTGCTAATACTCGGGACAGCTACGGTGTGCAGTACTTC. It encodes CSANTRDSYGVQYF.

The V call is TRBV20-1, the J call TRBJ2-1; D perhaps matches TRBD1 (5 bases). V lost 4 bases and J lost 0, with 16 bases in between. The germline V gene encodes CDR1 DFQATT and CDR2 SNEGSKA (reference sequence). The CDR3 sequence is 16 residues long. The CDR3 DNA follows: TGCAGTGCTATCCCTCCGGACACGAGCTCCTACAATGAGCAGTTCTTC. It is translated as CSAIPPDTSSYNEQFF.

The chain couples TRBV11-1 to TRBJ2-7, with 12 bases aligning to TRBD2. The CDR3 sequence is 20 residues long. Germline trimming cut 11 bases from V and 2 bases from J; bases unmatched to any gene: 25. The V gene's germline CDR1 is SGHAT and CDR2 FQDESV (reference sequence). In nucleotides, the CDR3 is TGTGCCGGCTCCCGGGACAGGGTGAAGACTAGCGGGAGTTTCCCCTACGAGCAGTACTTC. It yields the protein CAGSRDRVKTSGSFPYEQYF.